A single sample is the source of the 6 T cell receptor beta chains below, sequenced in a study of T cell clones after liver transplantation. Repertoires were generated with immunoSEQ multiplex PCR, while TCRdb's copy carries only in-frame clones and drops some. The sample consists of under 85,000 clones, roughly 80% of them appearing once. The sequenced sample was CD4+ T cells from blood, obtained 12 months after liver transplant. These receptors were taken from a human patient who received a liver transplant. Some T cells may be transferred from the graft donor.

The CDR3 region has the DNA TGTGCCAGCAGCTTGAAAGGATTCGTCCGGTTCTTC. Protein product: CASSLKGFVRFF. The chain links TRBV5-8 to TRBJ2-1; D gene unclear. V lost 1 base and J lost 15, with 14 bases in between. The CDR3 spans 12 residues. Germline CDR1 and CDR2: SGHTS and YDEGEE. The full variable domain, in which reference TRBV5-8 and TRBJ2-1 provide the parts outside the CDR3, is EAGVTQSPTHLIKTRGQQATLRCSPISGHTSVYWYQQALGLGLQFLLWYDEGEERNRGNFPPRFSGRQFPNYSSELNVNALELEDSALYLCASSLKGFVRFFGPGTRLTVL.

The rearrangement uses TRBV6-6 and TRBJ2-3, with TRBD1 identical over 7 bases. CDR3 length: 16 residues. The junction had 9 bases not matched to a gene; V was cut back by 5 bases and J by 1 base. Per the germline V gene, CDR1 is MNHNY and CDR2 is SVGAGI (reference sequence). This chain's CDR3 is CASSPPNRGRTDTQYF. The CDR3 coding sequence is TGTGCCAGCAGTCCACCTAACAGGGGCCGCACAGATACGCAGTATTTT.

The gene calls are TRBV28 and TRBJ2-7, with 7 bases identical to TRBD2. The CDR3 has 15 amino acids. Germline trimming cut 2 bases from V and 3 bases from J; bases unmatched to any gene: 7. CDR1 and CDR2 from the germline V gene are MDHEN and SYDVKM. CDR3 in amino acids: CASSLTPAGDYEQYF. CDR3 coding DNA: TGTGCCAGCAGTTTAACCCCCGCGGGAGACTACGAGCAGTACTTC.

This clone turned up a few times. The genes are TRBV5-1 and TRBJ2-7; D could derive from TRBD1 or TRBD2 (5 bases each). The CDR3 is 15 amino acids. V gave up 3 bases and J gave up 1 base, with 14 bases separating them. The V gene's germline CDR1 is SGHRS and CDR2 YFSETQ. DNA for the CDR3: TGCGCCAGCAGCTCCGGGACGTTAATTTCCTACGAGCAGTACTTC. It yields the protein CASSSGTLISYEQYF.

This sequence joins TRBV7-3 and TRBJ2-7; 10 bases map to TRBD1. This CDR3 is 14 amino acids long. V dropped 4 bases and J dropped 3; count of bases not matched to a gene: 3. Germline CDR1 and CDR2: SGHTA and FQGTGA. CDR3 loop: CASSSGTGVYEQYF. The CDR3 DNA reads TGTGCCAGCAGCTCCGGGACAGGGGTCTACGAGCAGTACTTC.

V and J are TRBV5-1 and TRBJ1-2; possibly TRBD1 for D (5 bases). Trimming shortened V by 5 bases and J by 5 bases, and 22 bases separated the two germline ends. Germline CDR1 and CDR2: SGHRS and YFSETQ. The CDR3 contains 16 residues. This chain's CDR3 is CASRPDQGRVVYGYTF. The CDR3 DNA sequence: TGCGCCAGCAGACCCGACCAGGGTAGGGTGGTGTATGGCTACACCTTC.